One sample yielded the 10 T cell receptor beta chains listed below, sequenced in a study of early T cells in non-severe SARS-CoV-2 infection. MiXCR, run by TCRdb on the 5' RACE reads, gives a single entry per CDR3 protein. The repertoire consists of roughly 120,000 distinct CDR3 sequences, with about 15% occurring once and the leading ten covering about a fifth. Sequenced sample: whole blood. Receptors were obtained from an adult who was a healthcare worker with PCR-confirmed SARS-CoV-2 infection or an uninfected control (not recorded which).

There are a few counts of this clonotype. The chain uses TRBV4-2 and TRBJ2-7; D assignment may be TRBD1 or TRBD2 (5 bases each). CDR1 and CDR2 from the germline V gene are LGHNA and YNFKEQ. The CDR3 has 14 amino acids. The ends were cut back, 5 bases at V and 3 bases at J, with 14 bases in the middle. CDR3 DNA sequence: TGTGCCAGCAGCACTGACGAGGGGCTCTACGAGCAGTACTTC. This sequence encodes CASSTDEGLYEQYF.

This clonotype was observed a few times. The chain is built from TRBV27 and TRBJ2-1, with 10 nucleotides matching TRBD1. Germline CDR1 reads MNHEY; CDR2 reads SMNVEV (reference sequence). J was trimmed by 8 bases and V by 2 bases; bases with no gene match: 6. This CDR3 is built from 15 residues. The CDR3 region has the DNA TGTGCCAGCAGTTTAGACGGGACAGGGGTGGATGAGCAGTTCTTC. Protein product: CASSLDGTGVDEQFF.

V gene TRBV29-1 combines with J gene TRBJ1-3; D uncertain. V gave up 4 bases and J gave up 6 bases, with 13 bases separating them. CDR3 length: 13 amino acids. CDR1 is SQVTM, CDR2 ANQGSEA, per germline. DNA for the CDR3: TGCAGCGTTGGATCAGGAGTGGCAAACACCATATATTTT. Translated: CSVGSGVANTIYF.

In this sample, this clonotype turned up many times. The chain joins TRBV6-6 to TRBJ2-5; TRBD2 matches at 9 bases. CDR3 length equals 17 residues. Per germline, CDR1 MNHNY and CDR2 SVGAGI (reference sequence). After removal of 6 bases from V and 2 bases from J, the junction contained 13 bases not matched to a gene. The CDR3 sequence: CASRSWTSDSPQETQYF. CDR3 DNA sequence: TGTGCCAGCAGATCATGGACTAGCGATTCACCTCAAGAGACCCAGTACTTC.

This clonotype was detected many times. The chain recombines TRBV4-1 with TRBJ1-2, with 11 bases aligning to TRBD1. The J segment lost 6 bases and the V segment lost 4 bases, leaving 7 bases of the junction unmatched. The CDR3 totals 15 residues. CDR1 is MGHRA, CDR2 YSYEKL, per germline. DNA of the CDR3: TGCGCCAGCAGCCCCCAACGGACAGGGGGCGATGGCTACACCTTC. This translates into CASSPQRTGGDGYTF.

The sample holds a few counts of this clonotype. V usage is TRBV5-1 and J usage is TRBJ2-7; 7 bases are a match to TRBD1. CDR3 size: 13 residues. CDR1 SGHRS and CDR2 YFSETQ come from the germline V gene. J gave up 2 bases and V 5 bases, and 4 bases lay outside the gene matches. CDR3 sequence (DNA): TGCGCCAGCAGACCGACAGGGCCCTACGAGCAGTACTTC. Translating it yields CASRPTGPYEQYF.

J is TRBJ1-3 and V is TRBV25-1, with D uncertain. The CDR3 runs to 13 residues. Germline CDR1 is MGHDK and CDR2 is SYGVNS. V was trimmed by 8 bases and J by 0 bases, leaving 8 bases between them. CDR3 loop: CASGLNSGNTIYF. CDR3 sequence (DNA): TGTGCCAGCGGATTAAACTCTGGAAACACCATATATTTT.

This clonotype showed up just a few times. The CDR3 DNA follows: TGTGCCAGCAGCTTGGGGGACGGGCTGTATAATTCACCCCTCCACTTT. Translating it yields CASSLGDGLYNSPLHF. V usage is TRBV5-8 and J usage is TRBJ1-6, with a possible D match to TRBD1 (5 bases). Deletions cut 0 bases from V and 4 bases from J, with 11 bases between. CDR3 length equals 16 residues. Germline V CDR1 and CDR2: SGHTS, YDEGEE.

In its sample, this clonotype was seen a few times. The chain has TRBV29-1 and TRBJ2-7, with TRBD2 identical over 11 bases. The CDR3 runs to 13 residues. V was pared by 4 bases and J by 6 bases, with 5 bases of the junction left unmatched. In germline, CDR1 is SQVTM, CDR2 ANQGSEA. CDR3 loop: CSVGRLAGSEQYF. The CDR3 DNA follows: TGCAGCGTTGGAAGACTAGCGGGGAGCGAGCAGTACTTC.

This clonotype was observed a few times. The J gene is TRBJ1-4, the V gene TRBV30; D is undetermined. Germline values: CDR1 GTSNPN, CDR2 SVGIG (reference sequence). The V gene lost 0 bases and the J gene lost 8 bases, with 13 bases spanning the gap. There are 14 residues in the CDR3. The CDR3 loop reads CAWSVGTIGEKLFF. The CDR3 DNA reads TGTGCCTGGAGTGTAGGAACCATAGGGGAAAAACTGTTTTTT.